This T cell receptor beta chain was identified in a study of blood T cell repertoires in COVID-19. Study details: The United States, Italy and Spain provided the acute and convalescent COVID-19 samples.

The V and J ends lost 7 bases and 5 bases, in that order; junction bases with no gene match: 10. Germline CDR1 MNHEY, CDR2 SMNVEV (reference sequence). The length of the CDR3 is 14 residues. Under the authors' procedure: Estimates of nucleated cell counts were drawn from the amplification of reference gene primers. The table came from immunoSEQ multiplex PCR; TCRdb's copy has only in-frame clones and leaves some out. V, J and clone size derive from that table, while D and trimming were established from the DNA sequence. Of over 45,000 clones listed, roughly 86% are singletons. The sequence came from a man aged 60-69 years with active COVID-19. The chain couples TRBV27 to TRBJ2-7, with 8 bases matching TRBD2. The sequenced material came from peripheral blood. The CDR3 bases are TGTGCCAGCACCTTCGGGACTAGTCTTAACGAGCAGTACTTC. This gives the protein CASTFGTSLNEQYF.